This T cell receptor beta chain was retrieved from a study of blood T cell repertoires in COVID-19. Study as a whole: There were acute and convalescent COVID-19 samples, and they came from the United States, Italy and Spain. T cells, B-cell-depleted T cells, or PBMCs supplied cDNA or gDNA.

The germline V gene encodes CDR1 KGHSH and CDR2 LQKENI. There are 14 residues in the CDR3. Trimming took off 3 bases at V and 4 bases at J, with 12 bases between the two ends. Original data processing: Estimates of nucleated cell counts were drawn from the amplification of reference gene primers. Produced via immunoSEQ multiplex PCR; TCRdb's table is partial and in-frame only. D and trimming were read from the DNA, whereas the V and J calls and clone size are those reported in that table. The sample gives under 200,000 clones, roughly 88% of which show up once; 9.8% is in the top ten. The sequenced material came from peripheral blood. The TCR originated in a woman older than 75 with acute or convalescent COVID-19. The chain couples TRBV18 to TRBJ1-2; perhaps TRBD1 as D (6 bases). The CDR3 sequence is CASSPGQPSYGYTF. The CDR3 nucleotides are TGTGCCAGCTCACCGGGACAACCTAGCTATGGCTACACCTTC.